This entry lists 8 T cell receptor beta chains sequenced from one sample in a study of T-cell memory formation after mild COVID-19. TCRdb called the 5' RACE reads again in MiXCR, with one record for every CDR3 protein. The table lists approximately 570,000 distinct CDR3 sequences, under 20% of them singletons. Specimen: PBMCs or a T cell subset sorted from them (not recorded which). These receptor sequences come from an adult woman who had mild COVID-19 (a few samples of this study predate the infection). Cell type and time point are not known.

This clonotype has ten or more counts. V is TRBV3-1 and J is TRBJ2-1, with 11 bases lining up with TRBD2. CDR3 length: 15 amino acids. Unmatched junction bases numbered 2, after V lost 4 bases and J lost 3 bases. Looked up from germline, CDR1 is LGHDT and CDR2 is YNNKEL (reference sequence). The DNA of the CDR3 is TGTGCCAGCAGCCGCGGGACTAGCGGCTACAATGAGCAGTTCTTC. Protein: CASSRGTSGYNEQFF.

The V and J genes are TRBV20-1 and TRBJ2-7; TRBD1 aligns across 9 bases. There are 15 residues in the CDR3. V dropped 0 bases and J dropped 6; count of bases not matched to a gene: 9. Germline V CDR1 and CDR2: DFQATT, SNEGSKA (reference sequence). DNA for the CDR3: TGCAGTGCTAGAGATCAGAACAGGGGGCGGAGCGAGCAGTACTTC. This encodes CSARDQNRGRSEQYF.

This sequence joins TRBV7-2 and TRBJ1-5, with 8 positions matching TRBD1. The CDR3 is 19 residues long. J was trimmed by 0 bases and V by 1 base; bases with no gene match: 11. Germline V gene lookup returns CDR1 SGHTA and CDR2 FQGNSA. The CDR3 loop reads CASSLDSGQVHYSNQPQHF. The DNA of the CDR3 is TGTGCCAGCAGCTTAGACTCGGGACAGGTACATTATAGCAATCAGCCCCAGCATTTT. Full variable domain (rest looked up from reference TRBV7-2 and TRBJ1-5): GAGVSQSPSNKVTEKGKDVELRCDPISGHTALYWYRQSLGQGLEFLIYFQGNSAPDKSGLPSDRFSAERTGGSVSTLTIQRTQQEDSAVYLCASSLDSGQVHYSNQPQHFGDGTRLSIL.

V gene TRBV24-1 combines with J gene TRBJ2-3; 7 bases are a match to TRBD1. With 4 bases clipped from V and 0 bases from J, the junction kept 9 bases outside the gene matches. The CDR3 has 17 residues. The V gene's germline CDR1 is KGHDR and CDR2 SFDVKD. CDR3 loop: CATSDQGPTGSTDTQYF. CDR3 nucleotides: TGTGCCACCAGTGACCAGGGGCCGACAGGGAGCACAGATACGCAGTATTTT.

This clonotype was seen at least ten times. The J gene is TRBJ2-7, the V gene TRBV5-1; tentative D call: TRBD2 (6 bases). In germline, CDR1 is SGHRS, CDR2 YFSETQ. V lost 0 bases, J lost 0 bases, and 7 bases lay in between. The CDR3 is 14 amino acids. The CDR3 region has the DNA TGCGCCAGCAGCTTGGGCGGGGACTCCTACGAGCAGTACTTC. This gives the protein CASSLGGDSYEQYF.

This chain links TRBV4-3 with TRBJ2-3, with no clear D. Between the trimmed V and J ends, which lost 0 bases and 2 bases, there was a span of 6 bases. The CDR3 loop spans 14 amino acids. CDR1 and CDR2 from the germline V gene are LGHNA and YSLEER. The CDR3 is CASSQDVNTDTQYF. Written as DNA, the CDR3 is TGCGCCAGCAGCCAAGACGTAAACACAGATACGCAGTATTTT.

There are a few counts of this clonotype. The CDR3 is CASSLGGGGNTDTQYF. CDR3 coding DNA: TGCGCCAGCAGCTTGGGAGGCGGAGGCAACACAGATACGCAGTATTTT. The rearrangement links TRBV5-1 to TRBJ2-3, with D tentatively TRBD2 (5 bases). V lost 0 bases and J lost 2, with 13 bases in between. The CDR3 loop spans 16 amino acids. The germline V gene encodes CDR1 SGHRS and CDR2 YFSETQ. The full variable domain, rest sourced from reference TRBV5-1 and TRBJ2-3, is KAGVTQTPRYLIKTRGQQVTLSCSPISGHRSVSWYQQTPGQGLQFLFEYFSETQRNKGNFPGRFSGRQFSNSRSEMNVSTLELGDSALYLCASSLGGGGNTDTQYFGPGTRLTVL.

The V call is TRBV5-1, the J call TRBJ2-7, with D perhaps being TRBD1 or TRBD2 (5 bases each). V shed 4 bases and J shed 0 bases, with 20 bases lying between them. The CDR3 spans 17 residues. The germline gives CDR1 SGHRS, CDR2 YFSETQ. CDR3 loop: CASSPFAPGPSSYEQYF. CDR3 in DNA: TGCGCCAGCAGCCCATTTGCACCGGGACCGAGCTCCTACGAGCAGTACTTC.